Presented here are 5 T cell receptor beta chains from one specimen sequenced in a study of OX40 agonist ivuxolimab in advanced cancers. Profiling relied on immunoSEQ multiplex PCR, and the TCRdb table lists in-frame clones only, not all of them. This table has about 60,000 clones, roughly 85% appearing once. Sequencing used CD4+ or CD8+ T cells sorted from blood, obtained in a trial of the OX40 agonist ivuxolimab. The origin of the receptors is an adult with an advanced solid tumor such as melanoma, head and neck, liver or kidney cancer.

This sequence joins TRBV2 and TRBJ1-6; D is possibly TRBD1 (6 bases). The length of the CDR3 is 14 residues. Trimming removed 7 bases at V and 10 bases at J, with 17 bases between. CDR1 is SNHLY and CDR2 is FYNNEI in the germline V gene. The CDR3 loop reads CASIPTAGASPLHF. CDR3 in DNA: TGTGCCAGCATTCCGACGGCAGGGGCATCACCCCTCCACTTT.

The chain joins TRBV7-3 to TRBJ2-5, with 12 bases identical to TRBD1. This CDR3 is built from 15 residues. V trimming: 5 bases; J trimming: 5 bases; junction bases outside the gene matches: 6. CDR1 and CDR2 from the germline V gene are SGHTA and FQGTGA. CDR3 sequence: CASSAGTGGRETQYF. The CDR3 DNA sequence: TGTGCCAGCAGCGCCGGGACAGGGGGCAGGGAGACCCAGTACTTC.

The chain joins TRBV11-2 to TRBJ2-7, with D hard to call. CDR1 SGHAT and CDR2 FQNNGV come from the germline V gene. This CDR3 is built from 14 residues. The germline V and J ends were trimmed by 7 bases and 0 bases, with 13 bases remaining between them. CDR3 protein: CASTINTHSYEQYF. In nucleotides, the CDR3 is TGTGCCAGCACCATAAATACACACTCCTACGAGCAGTACTTC.

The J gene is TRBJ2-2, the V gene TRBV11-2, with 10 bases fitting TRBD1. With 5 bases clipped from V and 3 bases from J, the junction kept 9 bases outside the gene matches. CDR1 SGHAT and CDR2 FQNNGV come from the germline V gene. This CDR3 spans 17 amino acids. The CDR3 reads CASSLSPGTGDTGELFF. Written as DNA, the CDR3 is TGTGCCAGCAGCCTTTCGCCCGGGACAGGGGACACCGGGGAGCTGTTTTTT.

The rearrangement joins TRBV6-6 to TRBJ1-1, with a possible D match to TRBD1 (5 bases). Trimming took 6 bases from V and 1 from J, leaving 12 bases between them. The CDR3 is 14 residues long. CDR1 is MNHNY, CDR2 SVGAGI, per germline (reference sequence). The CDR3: CASSLGGENTEAFF. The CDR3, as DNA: TGTGCCAGCAGCCTTGGAGGGGAGAACACTGAAGCTTTCTTT.